One and the same sample provided the 27 T cell receptor beta chains below, sequenced in a study of blood T cell repertoires in COVID-19. Libraries were prepared by immunoSEQ multiplex PCR; TCRdb keeps only in-frame clonotypes and omits some of them. The sample contains 220,000 or so clones, around 89% of which appear only once. The sample was PBMCs or T cells enriched from blood (not recorded which). These receptors were obtained from a middle-aged man who had been exposed to COVID-19.

The chain has TRBV5-1 and TRBJ2-2, with 10 bases matching TRBD1. The CDR3 extends over 17 amino acids. The trim removed 4 bases at V and 7 bases at J, leaving 13 bases unmatched. Germline CDR1 is SGHRS and CDR2 is YFSETQ. In DNA form, the CDR3 reads TGCGCCAGCAGCGACGGACAGGGGGGTTCTCTCATCGGGGAGCTGTTTTTT. It yields the protein CASSDGQGGSLIGELFF.

J is TRBJ1-4 and V is TRBV6-1, with 7 bases matching TRBD1. Germline loops: CDR1 MNHNS, CDR2 SASEGT. The CDR3 has 19 residues. Unmatched junction bases numbered 13, after V lost 3 bases and J lost 0 bases. The DNA of the CDR3 is TGTGCCAGCAGTGACCGAAGGGACAGAACAACCGCAACTAATGAAAAACTGTTTTTT. It is translated as CASSDRRDRTTATNEKLFF.

The CDR3 is CASSSPLAGGWETQYF. The CDR3 nucleotides are TGTGCCAGCAGTTCCCCTCTAGCGGGGGGATGGGAGACCCAGTACTTC. The chain is built from TRBV27 and TRBJ2-5, with 11 bases matching TRBD2. This CDR3 contains 16 residues. Germline V gives CDR1 MNHEY, CDR2 SMNVEV (reference sequence). The V gene end was trimmed by 4 bases and the J gene end by 5 bases; junction bases not matched to a gene: 9.

The rearrangement joins TRBV2 to TRBJ2-5; weak D call: TRBD2 (6 bases). The germline V and J ends were trimmed by 5 bases and 2 bases, with 12 bases remaining between them. Germline-derived CDR1 and CDR2 are SNHLY and FYNNEI. The CDR3 sequence is 14 residues long. CDR3 in amino acids: CASSRLVGQETQYF. CDR3 sequence (DNA): TGTGCCAGCAGTAGACTAGTAGGGCAAGAGACCCAGTACTTC.

As DNA, the CDR3 is TGTGCCAGCAGTACAGGGCTTGAGCAGTTCTTC. Translation: CASSTGLEQFF. The chain has TRBV6-5 and TRBJ2-1; TRBD1 might be the D (6 bases). CDR1 MNHEY and CDR2 SVGAGI come from the germline V gene. CDR3 length: 11 residues. V was pared by 5 bases and J by 9 bases, with 8 bases between.

This chain links TRBV3-1 (or the pseudogene TRBV3-2) with TRBJ1-6, with TRBD1 matching over 9 bases. V lost 5 bases to trimming and J lost 1 base; unmatched junction nucleotides: 9. The CDR3 spans 18 residues. Germline values: CDR1 LGHDT, CDR2 YNNKEL (reference sequence). The CDR3 nucleotides read TGTGCCAGCAGCTTACCCCCGGGACAGGGATCCTATAATTCACCCCTCCACTTT. Translating it yields CASSLPPGQGSYNSPLHF.

This clone has just one count. The V call is TRBV29-1, the J call TRBJ2-7, with 8 nucleotides matching TRBD2. Germline V gene lookup returns CDR1 SQVTM and CDR2 ANQGSEA. The CDR3 contains 13 residues. V trimming: 0 bases; J trimming: 5 bases; junction bases outside the gene matches: 3. This CDR3 is CSVEESGRHEQYV. The DNA for the CDR3 is TGCAGCGTTGAAGAGAGCGGGAGACACGAGCAGTACGTC.

The rearrangement links TRBV29-1 to TRBJ2-5; 7 nucleotides match TRBD2. CDR3 length: 13 amino acids. V gave up 3 bases and J gave up 5 bases; unmatched junction bases: 6. The germline V gene has CDR1 SQVTM and CDR2 ANQGSEA. The CDR3 region has the DNA TGCAGCGTTGAGTGGCAGGGAGGGGAGACCCAGTACTTC. This encodes CSVEWQGGETQYF.

The chain carries TRBV28 and TRBJ1-2; 8 bases map to TRBD1. The CDR3 spans 13 residues. The junction had 8 bases not matched to a gene; V was cut back by 6 bases and J by 8 bases. Germline CDR1 is MDHEN and CDR2 is SYDVKM. As DNA, the CDR3 is TGTGCCAGCAGGGCAGGGGGCGCTTACGGCTACACCTTC. Its protein product is CASRAGGAYGYTF.

The chain carries TRBV11-2 and TRBJ1-1; perhaps TRBD1 as D (6 bases). The germline V gene encodes CDR1 SGHAT and CDR2 FQNNGV. This CDR3 is 14 amino acids long. With 7 bases removed from V and 8 bases from J, the gap between germline ends came to 20 bases. CDR3 residues: CASNGHSFGGEAFF. As DNA, the CDR3 is TGTGCCAGCAACGGGCATTCATTTGGGGGCGAAGCTTTCTTT.

The J gene is TRBJ1-6, the V gene TRBV6-1; no firm D call. Germline CDR1 reads MNHNS; CDR2 reads SASEGT. This CDR3 comprises 16 residues. Trimming shortened V by 4 bases and J by 2 bases, and 12 bases separated the two germline ends. This CDR3 reads CASSGNSGAYNSPLHF. For the CDR3, the DNA is TGTGCCAGCAGTGGAAATTCGGGTGCCTATAATTCACCCCTCCACTTT.

The V and J genes are TRBV2 and TRBJ2-2, with no clear D. The ends were cut back, 4 bases at V and 4 bases at J, with 7 bases in the middle. This CDR3 has 13 residues. Germline CDR1 SNHLY, CDR2 FYNNEI. The CDR3 is CASSVRGTGELFF. The DNA for the CDR3 is TGTGCCAGCAGTGTCCGCGGCACCGGGGAGCTGTTTTTT.

V and J are TRBV7-8 and TRBJ2-2; a weak D match, TRBD2 (6 bases). Trimming removed 5 bases at V and 5 bases at J, with 15 bases between. The CDR3 spans 15 residues. Germline-derived CDR1 and CDR2 are SGHVS and FQNEAQ. The CDR3 nucleotides are TGTGCCAGCAGCAGGGGAGGAATGTTGACCGGGGAGCTGTTTTTT. Translating gives CASSRGGMLTGELFF.

This clone was seen only a few times. V and J are TRBV5-1 and TRBJ2-2; possible D gene TRBD1, 6 bases. The V gene lost 2 bases and the J gene lost 6 bases, with 14 bases spanning the gap. In germline, CDR1 is SGHRS, CDR2 YFSETQ. This CDR3 comprises 15 residues. CDR3 sequence reads: CASSFMGAPSGELFF. DNA for the CDR3: TGCGCCAGCAGCTTTATGGGGGCCCCCTCCGGGGAGCTGTTTTTT.

The rearrangement uses TRBV19 and TRBJ2-6, with unresolved D. With 4 bases removed from V and 3 bases from J, the gap between germline ends came to 4 bases. Looked up from germline, CDR1 is LNHDA and CDR2 is SQIVND (reference sequence). The CDR3 is 13 residues long. The CDR3 coding sequence is TGTGCCAGTAGTACGGTTGGGGCCAACGTCCTGACTTTC. Protein product: CASSTVGANVLTF.

The chain uses TRBV15 and TRBJ1-4; 8 positions agree with TRBD1. CDR1 is LNHNV, CDR2 YYDKDF, per germline (reference sequence). CDR3 size: 15 residues. J gave up 3 bases and V 3 bases, and 3 bases lay outside the gene matches. In nucleotides, the CDR3 is TGTGCCACCAGCAGGTCGACAGGGGCTAATGAAAAACTGTTTTTT. This sequence encodes CATSRSTGANEKLFF.

This clone was observed a few times. V gene TRBV2 combines with J gene TRBJ2-7; no reliable D call. Trimming pared 7 bases from V and 2 bases from J, leaving 18 bases between. The CDR3 has 15 residues. CDR1 and CDR2 from the germline V gene are SNHLY and FYNNEI. In nucleotides, the CDR3 is TGTGCCAGCATCGACCTAGTCTCGGCGCCCTACGAGCAGTACTTC. Amino acid sequence: CASIDLVSAPYEQYF.

The rearrangement links TRBV11-2 to TRBJ1-4; a possible D gene is TRBD1 (5 bases). Deletions cut 5 bases from V and 7 bases from J, with 17 bases between. The germline CDR1 and CDR2 sequences are SGHAT and FQNNGV. CDR3 length: 15 amino acids. The CDR3 nucleotides read TGTGCCAGCAGCCCACGAACGGGGGATGGTGAAAAACTGTTTTTT. Translated, it gives CASSPRTGDGEKLFF.

The chain carries TRBV11-2 and TRBJ2-7; D perhaps matches TRBD2 (6 bases). V was trimmed by 7 bases and J by 2 bases, leaving 21 bases between them. Germline V lookup: CDR1 SGHAT, CDR2 FQNNGV. The CDR3 runs to 16 residues. The CDR3 DNA follows: TGTGCCAGCACCAGGACTATTTCTGGTTCTCCCTACGAGCAGTACTTC. Translating it yields CASTRTISGSPYEQYF.

CDR3 residues: CSASLAGGRRTTEAFF. The CDR3 DNA reads as TGCAGTGCTAGTTTGGCAGGGGGAAGGAGAACGACTGAAGCTTTCTTT. The chain couples TRBV20-1 to TRBJ1-1; 7 nucleotides align to TRBD1. CDR1 and CDR2 (germline): DFQATT, SNEGSKA (reference sequence). V lost 3 bases to trimming and J lost 5 bases; unmatched junction nucleotides: 15. The CDR3 extends over 16 amino acids.

The chain combines TRBV7-9 with TRBJ2-1, with 14 bases that match TRBD2. CDR3 length equals 16 residues. Trimming removed 3 bases from V and 7 bases from J; junction bases left unmatched: 5. From germline, CDR1 is SEHNR and CDR2 FQNEAQ (reference sequence). The CDR3 bases are TGTGCCAGCAGCTTCCCGGGACTAGCGGGAGTAAATGAGCAGTTCTTC. Its translation: CASSFPGLAGVNEQFF. Drawing the rest from reference TRBV7-9 and TRBJ2-1, the complete variable domain is DTGVSQNPRHKITKRGQNVTFRCDPISEHNRLYWYRQTLGQGPEFLTYFQNEAQLEKSRLLSDRFSAERPKGSFSTLEIQRTEQGDSAMYLCASSFPGLAGVNEQFFGPGTRLTVL.

The chain recombines TRBV5-1 with TRBJ1-5, with D hard to call. This CDR3 region has 14 residues. The V and J ends lost 0 bases and 0 bases respectively, with 4 bases between them. CDR1 and CDR2 (germline): SGHRS, YFSETQ. The chain's CDR3 is CASSLDGSNQPQHF. The DNA for the CDR3 is TGCGCCAGCAGCTTGGACGGTAGCAATCAGCCCCAGCATTTT.

The V and J genes are TRBV25-1 and TRBJ1-5; D gene unclear. The germline V gene has CDR1 MGHDK and CDR2 SYGVNS. Trimming stripped 3 bases from V and 5 bases from J, with 8 bases between. The CDR3 contains 13 residues. In nucleotides, the CDR3 is TGTGCCAGCAGTGATCAGGCTCATCAGCCCCAGCATTTT. This translates into CASSDQAHQPQHF.

This chain connects TRBV6-6 to TRBJ2-1, with 9 bases identical to TRBD2. CDR1 is MNHNY, CDR2 SVGAGI, per germline (reference sequence). The CDR3 is 14 residues long. V lost 4 bases to trimming and J lost 6 bases; unmatched junction nucleotides: 4. The CDR3 reads CASSLPAGGNEQFF. The DNA of the CDR3 is TGTGCCAGCAGTTTACCAGCGGGAGGCAATGAGCAGTTCTTC.

This clone showed up just once. The chain links TRBV7-2 to TRBJ1-2; 7 bases are a match to TRBD1. The CDR3 is 13 amino acids. The V gene end was trimmed by 1 base and the J gene end by 6 bases; junction bases not matched to a gene: 2. Germline CDR1 SGHTA, CDR2 FQGNSA. CDR3 coding DNA: TGTGCCAGCAGCTTAGACAGGGGCGATGGCTACACCTTC. Residues: CASSLDRGDGYTF. Supplemented by reference TRBV7-2 and TRBJ1-2, the full variable domain reads GAGVSQSPSNKVTEKGKDVELRCDPISGHTALYWYRQSLGQGLEFLIYFQGNSAPDKSGLPSDRFSAERTGGSVSTLTIQRTQQEDSAVYLCASSLDRGDGYTFGSGTRLTVV.

The chain has TRBV28 and TRBJ1-4; D possibly corresponds to TRBD1 (6 bases). Germline CDR1 and CDR2: MDHEN and SYDVKM. V lost 8 bases, J lost 8 bases, and 21 bases lay in between. The CDR3 sequence is 15 residues long. The CDR3 DNA reads TGTGCCAGCTGTGACACGGAGGGGGGGCGAGAAAAACTGTTTTTT. Its protein product is CASCDTEGGREKLFF.

The chain couples TRBV6-5 to TRBJ1-5, with a tentative D call TRBD1 (6 bases). Trimming removed 8 bases at V and 2 bases at J, with 13 bases between. This CDR3 spans 14 amino acids. In germline, CDR1 is MNHEY, CDR2 SVGAGI. CDR3 in DNA: TGTGCCAGCCGGGGGAGGGGGGGCAATCAGCCCCAGCATTTT. It codes for CASRGRGGNQPQHF.